This T cell receptor beta chain was recovered during a study of blood T cell repertoires in COVID-19. At the level of the study: There were acute and convalescent COVID-19 samples, and they came from the United States, Italy and Spain. From T cells, B-cell-depleted T cells, or PBMCs came the material, which was cDNA or gDNA.

V gave up 1 base and J gave up 3 bases; unmatched junction bases: 1. Germline-derived CDR1 and CDR2 are SEHNR and FQNEAQ (reference sequence). This CDR3 is 14 amino acids long. Per the authors' pipeline: Quantification of nucleated cells was approximated via reference gene primer amplification. The table came from immunoSEQ multiplex PCR; TCRdb's copy has only in-frame clones and leaves some out. V and J calls and clone size are as listed in that table; D and trimming were resolved from the DNA. The table has roughly 65,000 clones, 93% seen once. The sequencing sample was made of peripheral blood. The rearrangement joins TRBV7-9 to TRBJ1-1; TRBD1 matches 8 bases. The receptor was derived from a man between 70 and 80 years old with active COVID-19. The CDR3 bases are TGTGCCAGCAGCTTAGACAGGGGGGACACTGAAGCTTTCTTT. Translating gives CASSLDRGDTEAFF.